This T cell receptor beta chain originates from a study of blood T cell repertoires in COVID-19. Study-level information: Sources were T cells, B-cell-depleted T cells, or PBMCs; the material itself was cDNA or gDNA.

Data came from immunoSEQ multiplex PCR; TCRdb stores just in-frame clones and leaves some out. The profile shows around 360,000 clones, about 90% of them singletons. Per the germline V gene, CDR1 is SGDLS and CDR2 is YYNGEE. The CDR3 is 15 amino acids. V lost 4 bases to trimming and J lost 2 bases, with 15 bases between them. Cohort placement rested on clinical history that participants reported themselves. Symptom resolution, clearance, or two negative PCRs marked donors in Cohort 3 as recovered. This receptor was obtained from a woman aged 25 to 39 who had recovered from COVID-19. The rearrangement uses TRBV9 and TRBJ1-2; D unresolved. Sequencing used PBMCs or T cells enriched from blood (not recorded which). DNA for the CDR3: TGTGCCAGCAGCCCGATCGGCGGAGGAAACTATGGCTACACCTTC. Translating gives CASSPIGGGNYGYTF. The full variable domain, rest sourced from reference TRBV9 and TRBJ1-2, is DSGVTQTPKHLITATGQRVTLRCSPRSGDLSVYWYQQSLDQGLQFLIQYYNGEERAKGNILERFSAQQFPDLHSELNLSSLELGDSALYFCASSPIGGGNYGYTFGSGTRLTVV.